The rows below give T cell receptor beta chains drawn from one sample of a study of T cells in Graves' hyperthyroidism and ophthalmopathy. MiXCR was run by TCRdb on the multiplex PCR reads, yielding one entry per CDR3 protein. The data hold roughly 840,000 distinct CDR3 sequences, with 38% observed a single time. The specimen sequenced was blood. These receptors were taken from a man younger than 35 with Graves' hyperthyroidism. Each CDR3 is given with its conserved first and last residue. Fields, in order: clone size, V gene, J gene, D gene, CDR3 DNA, CDR3 protein. D genes are given only for firm matches. Clone sizes are given selectively: once, few, many, or a class where the clone is expanded.

>few|TRBV5-1|TRBJ2-5|TRBD1
TGCGCCAGCAGCTTACCGGACAGGGGTGGAGAGACCCAGTACTTC
CASSLPDRGGETQYF
>few|TRBV7-3|TRBJ1-3|-
TGTGCCAGCAGCTTAGGACGGGGCAGCATCTCTGGAAACACCATATATTTT
CASSLGRGSISGNTIYF
>few|TRBV11-2|TRBJ1-1|-
TGTGCCAGCAGCCGGGACTCTTGGGCTGAAGCTTTCTTT
CASSRDSWAEAFF
>many|TRBV24-1|TRBJ1-5|-
TGTGCCACCAGTGATGCGAAAGACGGATCGTATCAGCCCCAGCATTTT
CATSDAKDGSYQPQHF
>many|TRBV2|TRBJ1-1|-
TGTGCCAGCAGTAATGGACGGACTGAAGCTTTCTTT
CASSNGRTEAFF
>-|TRBV7-2|TRBJ2-2|TRBD2
TGTGCCAGCAGCTTGAAGCGGGAGGGCGGGGAGCTGTTTTTT
CASSLKREGGELFF
>-|TRBV19|TRBJ1-3|TRBD1
TGTGCCAGTGGGACAGGGACCCAATCAGGCTACACCATATATTTT
CASGTGTQSGYTIYF
>many|TRBV7-9|TRBJ2-6|-
TGTGCCAGCAGCTACTCCCACGTCCTGACTTTC
CASSYSHVLTF
>many|TRBV10-3|TRBJ1-1|-
TGTGCCATCAGTGGGTCCGCATCGAACACTGAAGCTTTCTTT
CAISGSASNTEAFF
>few|TRBV5-5|TRBJ1-5|-
TGTGCCAGCAGCTTTGATCAGGATCAGCCCCAGCATTTT
CASSFDQDQPQHF
>many|TRBV15|TRBJ2-2|TRBD1
TGTGCCACCAGCCCTGGGACAGGGAACACCGGGGAGCTGTTTTTT
CATSPGTGNTGELFF
>many|TRBV19|TRBJ2-7|TRBD1
TGTGCCAGCAGCACCGGGACAGGTTCCTACGAGCAGTACTTC
CASSTGTGSYEQYF
>-|TRBV6-1|TRBJ1-1|-
TGTGCCAGCAGTGAACCTCAGGGGCACACTGAAGCTTTCTTT
CASSEPQGHTEAFF
>-|TRBV2|TRBJ2-1|TRBD2
TGTGCCACCCAAGGACTAGCGGGAGGGCCTTCCTACAATGAGCAGTTCTTC
CATQGLAGGPSYNEQFF
>-|TRBV6-5|TRBJ1-2|-
TGTGCCAGCAGTTACACAGGTCCAGCTAACTATGGCTACACCTTC
CASSYTGPANYGYTF
>-|TRBV20-1|TRBJ1-5|-
TGCAGTGCTAAGGGCACACTGAGCAATCAGCCCCAGCATTTT
CSAKGTLSNQPQHF
>-|TRBV6-5|TRBJ1-5|-
TGTGCCAGCAGTTACGAGGGCGGGAATCAGCCCCAGCATTTT
CASSYEGGNQPQHF
>-|TRBV25-1|TRBJ1-2|TRBD1
TGTGCCAGCAGCCCAACGGACAGGGCTGGCTACACCTTC
CASSPTDRAGYTF
>-|TRBV7-3|TRBJ1-2|-
TGTGCCAGCAGCCTACAGGGCGCCGGGACAACAAATGGCTACACCTTC
CASSLQGAGTTNGYTF
>-|TRBV5-1|TRBJ1-4|TRBD1
TGCGCCAGCAGCCAGGGAAGCGGGACAGTTAATGAAAAACTGTTTTTT
CASSQGSGTVNEKLFF
>-|TRBV19|TRBJ1-2|-
TGTGCCAGCACTCTAGGACAGTCCTATGGCTACACCTTC
CASTLGQSYGYTF
>few|TRBV10-3|TRBJ1-1|-
TGTGCCAGCAGTGAAGACCCCGGAAGCACTGAAGCTTTCTTT
CASSEDPGSTEAFF